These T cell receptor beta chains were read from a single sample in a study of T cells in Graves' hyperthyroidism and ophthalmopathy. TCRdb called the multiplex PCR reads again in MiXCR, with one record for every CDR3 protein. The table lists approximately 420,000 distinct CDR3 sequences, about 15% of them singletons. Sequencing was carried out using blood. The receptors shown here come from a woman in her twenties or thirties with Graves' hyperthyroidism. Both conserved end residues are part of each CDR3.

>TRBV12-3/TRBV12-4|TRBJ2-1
CASSFPGGTSGPEYNEQFF
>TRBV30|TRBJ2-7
CAWSVGRYEQYF
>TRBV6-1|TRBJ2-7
CASRDLRTSGNYEQYF
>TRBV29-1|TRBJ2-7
CSVVGRLSSYEQYF
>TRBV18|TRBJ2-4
CASSPLGQGSGNIQYF
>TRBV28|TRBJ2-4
CASNDRGAKNIQYF
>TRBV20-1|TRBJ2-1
CSADTTGLLSYNEQFF
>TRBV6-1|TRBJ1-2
CASRSGGPGGYTF
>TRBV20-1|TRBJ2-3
CSARDRDRLTDTQYF
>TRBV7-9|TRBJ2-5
CASREGTRETQYF
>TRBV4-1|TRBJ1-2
CASSQGTEGTYGYTF
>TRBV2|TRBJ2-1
CASSVPTEQFF
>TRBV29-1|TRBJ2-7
CSVGAHYEQYF
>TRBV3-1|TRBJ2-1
CASSQVSGVEQFF
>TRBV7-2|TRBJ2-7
CASSRRTSREQYF
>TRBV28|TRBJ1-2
CASSSQRGYTF
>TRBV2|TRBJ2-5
CASRDKQGSTLKYF
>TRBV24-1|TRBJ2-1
CATSDLSGKYNEQFF
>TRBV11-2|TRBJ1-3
CASTSQFGNTIYF
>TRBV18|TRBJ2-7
CASSRESRYYEQYF
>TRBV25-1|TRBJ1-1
CASAKTTVRRAEAFF
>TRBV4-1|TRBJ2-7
CASSQEGTGAGEQYF
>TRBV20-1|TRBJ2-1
CSASPMYASGNRASYNEQFF
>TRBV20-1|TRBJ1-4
CSASAGAPNEKLFF
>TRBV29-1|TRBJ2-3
CSVVSQGAIDTQYF
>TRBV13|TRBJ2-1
CASSSPLRSNEQFF
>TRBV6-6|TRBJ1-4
CASSYRRDWGEKLFF
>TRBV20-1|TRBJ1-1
CSAIILVNTEAFF
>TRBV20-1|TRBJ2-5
CSAPSGREETQYF
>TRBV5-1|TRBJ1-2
CASSLTGQSYGYTF
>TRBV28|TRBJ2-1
CASSIDQHDYNEQFF